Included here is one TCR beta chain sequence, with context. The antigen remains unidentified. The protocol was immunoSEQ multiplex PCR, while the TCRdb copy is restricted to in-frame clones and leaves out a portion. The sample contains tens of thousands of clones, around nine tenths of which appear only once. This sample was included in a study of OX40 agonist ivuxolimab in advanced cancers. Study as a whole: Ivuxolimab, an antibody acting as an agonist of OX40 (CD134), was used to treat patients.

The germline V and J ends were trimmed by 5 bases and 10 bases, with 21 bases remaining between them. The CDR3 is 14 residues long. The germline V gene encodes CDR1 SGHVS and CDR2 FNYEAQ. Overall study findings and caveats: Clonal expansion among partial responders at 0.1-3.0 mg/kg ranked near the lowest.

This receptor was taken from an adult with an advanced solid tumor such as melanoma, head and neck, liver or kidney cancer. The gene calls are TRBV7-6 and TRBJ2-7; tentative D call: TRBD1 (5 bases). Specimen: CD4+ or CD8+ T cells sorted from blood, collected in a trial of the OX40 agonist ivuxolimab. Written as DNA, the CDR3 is TGTGCCAGCAGCCTGGCAGTTGACAGCCTTACCCAGTACTTC. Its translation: CASSLAVDSLTQYF.